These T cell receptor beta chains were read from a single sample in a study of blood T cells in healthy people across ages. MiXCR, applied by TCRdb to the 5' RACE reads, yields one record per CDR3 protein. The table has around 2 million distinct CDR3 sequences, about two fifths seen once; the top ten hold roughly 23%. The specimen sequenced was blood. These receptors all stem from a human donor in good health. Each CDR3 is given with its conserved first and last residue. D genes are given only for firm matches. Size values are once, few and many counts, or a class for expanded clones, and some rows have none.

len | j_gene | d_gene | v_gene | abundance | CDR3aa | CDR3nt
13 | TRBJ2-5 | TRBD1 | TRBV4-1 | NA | CASVGQDQETQYF | TGCGCCAGCGTCGGACAGGACCAAGAGACCCAGTACTTC
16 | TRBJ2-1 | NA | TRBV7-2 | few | CASSPALGFAYNEQFF | TGTGCCAGCAGCCCTGCCTTGGGCTTCGCCTACAATGAGCAGTTCTTC
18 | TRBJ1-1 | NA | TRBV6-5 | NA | CASSYYIGGAGLNAEAFF | TGTGCCAGCAGTTACTACATTGGGGGCGCAGGATTGAACGCTGAAGCTTTCTTT
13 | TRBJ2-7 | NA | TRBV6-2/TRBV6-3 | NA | CASKDGVPYEQYF | TGTGCCAGCAAGGACGGGGTGCCCTACGAGCAGTACTTC
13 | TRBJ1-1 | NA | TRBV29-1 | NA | CSVEESTNTEAFF | TGCAGCGTTGAAGAAAGTACGAACACTGAAGCTTTCTTT
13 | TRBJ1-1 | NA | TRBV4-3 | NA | CASSFRTSTEAFF | TGCGCCAGCAGCTTTCGAACGAGTACTGAAGCTTTCTTT
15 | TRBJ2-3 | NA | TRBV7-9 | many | CASSLVLGGTDTQYF | TGTGCCAGCAGCTTAGTACTAGGAGGCACAGATACGCAGTATTTT
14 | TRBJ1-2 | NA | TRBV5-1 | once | CASSFGGLAYGYTF | TGCGCCAGCAGCTTCGGGGGGCTTGCCTATGGCTACACCTTC
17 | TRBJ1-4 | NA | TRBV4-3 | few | CASSTLTLPGYNEKLFF | TGCGCCAGCAGCACTCTCACCTTACCCGGCTATAATGAAAAACTGTTTTTT
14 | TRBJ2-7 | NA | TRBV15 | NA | CATSGAGGLYEQYF | TGTGCCACCAGCGGGGCAGGGGGACTCTACGAGCAGTACTTC
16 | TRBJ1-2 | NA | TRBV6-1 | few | CASSRSGDGRNYGYTF | TGTGCCAGCAGTCGGTCAGGGGACGGACGGAACTATGGCTACACCTTC
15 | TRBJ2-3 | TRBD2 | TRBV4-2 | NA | CASTRGRGGTDTQYF | TGTGCCAGCACCCGAGGTCGGGGGGGCACAGATACGCAGTATTTT
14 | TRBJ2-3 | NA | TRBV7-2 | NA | CASGSGTSTDTQYF | TGTGCCAGCGGATCCGGGACTAGCACAGATACGCAGTATTTT
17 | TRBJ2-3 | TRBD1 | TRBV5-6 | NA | CASSLDVTGDLTDTQYF | TGTGCCAGCAGCTTGGATGTTACAGGGGACCTCACAGATACGCAGTATTTT
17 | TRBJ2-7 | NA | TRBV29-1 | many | CSVGGVRGLPGTYEQYF | TGCAGCGTTGGAGGGGTTAGGGGACTCCCAGGAACCTACGAGCAGTACTTC
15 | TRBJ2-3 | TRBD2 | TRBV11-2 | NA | CASSWEAGATDTQYF | TGTGCCAGCAGCTGGGAAGCGGGGGCCACAGATACGCAGTATTTT
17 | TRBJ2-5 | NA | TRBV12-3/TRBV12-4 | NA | CASSFGSGYGLQETQYF | TGTGCCAGCAGTTTTGGATCCGGGTATGGGCTACAAGAGACCCAGTACTTC
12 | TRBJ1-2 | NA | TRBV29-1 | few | CSVVGREGGYTF | TGCAGCGTTGTCGGCAGGGAGGGCGGCTACACCTTC
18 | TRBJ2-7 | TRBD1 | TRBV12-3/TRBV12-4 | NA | CASSLAQPYRGRTYEQYF | TGTGCCAGCAGTTTAGCACAGCCGTACAGGGGCAGAACCTACGAGCAGTACTTC
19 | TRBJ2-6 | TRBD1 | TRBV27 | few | CASSLSRQGSLSGANVLTF | TGTGCCAGCAGTTTATCGAGACAGGGGTCGCTCTCTGGGGCCAACGTCCTGACTTTC
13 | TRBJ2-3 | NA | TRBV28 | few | CASGSPSTDTQYF | TGTGCCAGCGGCTCCCCAAGCACAGATACGCAGTATTTT
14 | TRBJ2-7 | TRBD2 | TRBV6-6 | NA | CASSFGTNELEQYF | TGTGCCAGCAGTTTCGGGACTAATGAACTCGAGCAGTACTTC
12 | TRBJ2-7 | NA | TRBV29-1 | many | CSVVGPLREQYF | TGCAGCGTTGTTGGTCCCTTACGGGAGCAGTACTTC
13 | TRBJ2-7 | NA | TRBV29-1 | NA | CSVQIVGAYEQYF | TGCAGCGTACAAATTGTAGGAGCTTACGAGCAGTACTTC
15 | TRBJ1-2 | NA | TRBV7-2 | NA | CASSPQGFFPHGYTF | TGTGCCAGCAGCCCCCAAGGCTTCTTCCCCCATGGCTACACCTTC
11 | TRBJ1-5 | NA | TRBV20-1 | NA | CSATANQPQHF | TGCAGTGCTACCGCAAATCAGCCCCAGCATTTT